These 32 T cell receptor beta chains share one sample of origin, sequenced in a study of regulatory T cells in long-lasting Graves disease (dated by TCRdb to the early 2020s). The intended sense of this specimen's time point label: persistent/refractory GD, antithyroid drugs over 5 years with positive TRAb. For both TCR sequencing and RNA sequencing, RNA was extracted from PBMCs using TRIzol. Library construction relied on multiplex PCR. The instrument given in TCRdb is Illumina HiSeq 4000. iRepertoire HTBI primers and Arm-PCR amplification of CDR3 regions were used to construct TCR beta libraries. TCRdb ran its own pipeline on the public reads, namely fastp trimming at Q25 and MiXCR clone calling, and kept in-frame beta chains. Under each unique CDR3 protein, matching rows form one entry showing the most common genes and DNA. Here the sample has 400,000 to 500,000 distinct CDR3 sequences; approximately 23% occur a single time. The ten largest clones capture around 14% of the sample.

Material: peripheral blood mononuclear cells (PBMCs), obtained when the disease was refractory, from a patient treated with antithyroid drugs. Every receptor here comes from a female donor with Graves disease.

The table lists this clonotype with many counts. This rearrangement joins TRBV6-2 or TRBV6-3 to TRBJ2-4; a possible D gene is TRBD2 (6 bases). This CDR3 is 13 amino acids long. V dropped 8 bases and J dropped 9 bases, with 17 bases sitting between them. The germline CDR1 and CDR2 sequences are MNHEY and SVGEGT. DNA for the CDR3: TGTGCCAGCGGTCTTGGGCAGGGAGGCATTCAGTACTTC. The encoded protein is CASGLGQGGIQYF.

The chain recombines TRBV7-8 with TRBJ2-3; unclear D gene. Trimming pared 10 bases from V and 4 bases from J, leaving 12 bases between. This CDR3 is 12 amino acids long. Per the germline V gene, CDR1 is SGHVS and CDR2 is FQNEAQ. For the CDR3, the DNA is TGTGCCACCACCCCCGGCCCAGATACGCAGTATTTT. Translating gives CATTPGPDTQYF.

This clonotype showed up many times. V usage is TRBV7-2 and J usage is TRBJ1-1; D ambiguous. The ends were cut back, 4 bases at V and 4 bases at J, with 10 bases in the middle. The CDR3 loop spans 13 amino acids. Germline CDR1 SGHTA, CDR2 FQGNSA. The CDR3 DNA reads as TGTGCCAGCAGCTCTGTTCTGGGCACTGAAGCTTTCTTT. The encoded protein is CASSSVLGTEAFF. Filled out from reference TRBV7-2 and TRBJ1-1, the complete variable domain reads GAGVSQSPSNKVTEKGKDVELRCDPISGHTALYWYRQSLGQGLEFLIYFQGNSAPDKSGLPSDRFSAERTGGSVSTLTIQRTQQEDSAVYLCASSSVLGTEAFFGQGTRLTVV.

Note on this clonotype: One end of the junction fails to match germline, which may point to a read error. This sequence joins TRBV6-1 and TRBJ1-2; a possible D gene is TRBD1 (5 bases). Germline V CDR1 and CDR2: MNHNS, SASEGT. There are 14 residues in the CDR3. The CDR3 reads CASHPGNRGYGYAF. CDR3 nucleotide sequence: TGTGCCAGCCACCCCGGGAATAGGGGTTATGGCTACGCCTTC.

The rearrangement joins TRBV30 to TRBJ1-2; TRBD1 aligns across 9 bases. The trim removed 5 bases at V and 6 bases at J, leaving 4 bases unmatched. CDR1 and CDR2 (germline): GTSNPN, SVGIG (reference sequence). The CDR3 is 12 amino acids. The CDR3 loop is CAWAGQGDGYTF. The CDR3 coding sequence is TGTGCCTGGGCGGGACAGGGAGATGGCTACACCTTC. Using reference TRBV30 and TRBJ1-2 for the parts outside the CDR3, the full variable domain is SQTIHQWPATLVQPVGSPLSLECTVEGTSNPNLYWYRQAAGRGLQLLFYSVGIGQISSEVPQNLSASRPQDRQFILSSKKLLLSDSGFYLCAWAGQGDGYTFGSGTRLTVV.

Ten or more counts support this clonotype. The rearrangement links TRBV7-3 to TRBJ2-7, with a possible D match to TRBD1 (5 bases). This CDR3 has 14 residues. Trimming removed 1 base from V and 4 bases from J, with 11 bases in between. Germline V lookup: CDR1 SGHTA, CDR2 FQGTGA. CDR3 loop: CASSLNPQAYEQYF. The CDR3 DNA is TGTGCCAGCAGCTTAAATCCACAGGCTTACGAGCAGTACTTC.

The genes are TRBV6-1 and TRBJ1-5; TRBD1 matches 10 bases. V dropped 10 bases and J dropped 9; count of bases not matched to a gene: 15. This CDR3 is built from 15 residues. Germline V gene sequence: CDR1 MNHNS, CDR2 SASEGT. As DNA, the CDR3 is TGTGCCACAATGACCGGGACAGGGGAATATCGGCCCCAGCATTTT. Protein product: CATMTGTGEYRPQHF.

This clonotype was detected ten times or more. The chain combines TRBV7-2 with TRBJ1-5, with TRBD1 as a possible D gene (6 bases). CDR3 length equals 15 residues. Trimming took off 2 bases at V and 5 bases at J, with 13 bases between the two ends. The V gene's germline CDR1 is SGHTA and CDR2 FQGNSA. The DNA of the CDR3 is TGTGCCAGCAGCTTAAATGGGGGGCGCGATCAGCCCCAGCATTTT. The encoded protein is CASSLNGGRDQPQHF.

The J gene is TRBJ2-7, the V gene TRBV4-3; 8 bases fit TRBD1. The germline gives CDR1 LGHNA, CDR2 YSLEER. The CDR3 totals 14 residues. The V gene end was trimmed by 2 bases and the J gene end by 6 bases; junction bases not matched to a gene: 6. The CDR3 DNA follows: TGCGCCAGCAGCCAAAGGACAGGGATTACCGAGCAGTACTTC. This gives the protein CASSQRTGITEQYF.

This clonotype was recorded at least ten times. The chain is built from TRBV11-2 and TRBJ1-1; 8 bases are a match to TRBD1. V was clipped by 2 bases and J by 4 bases; unmatched bases: 3. The germline V gene encodes CDR1 SGHAT and CDR2 FQNNGV. CDR3 length: 14 amino acids. DNA of the CDR3: TGTGCCAGCAGCTTAAGTACAGGGGGCACTGAAGCTTTCTTT. As protein: CASSLSTGGTEAFF.

V gene TRBV14 combines with J gene TRBJ2-5, with a tentative D call TRBD2 (5 bases). The V end was cut by 5 bases, the J end by 3 bases, with 19 bases between. This CDR3 has 16 residues. From germline, CDR1 is SGHDN and CDR2 FVKESK. CDR3 protein: CASSDEPGIVKETQYF. CDR3 nucleotide sequence: TGTGCCAGCAGCGACGAACCGGGAATTGTTAAAGAGACCCAGTACTTC.

This clonotype was found many times. The rearrangement joins TRBV11-2 to TRBJ2-7; D may be TRBD1 or TRBD2 (6 bases each). The CDR3 totals 12 residues. Germline V lookup: CDR1 SGHAT, CDR2 FQNNGV. V was cut by 9 bases and J by 1 base, with 10 bases left in between. CDR3 residues: CASVGGSYEQYF. The CDR3 DNA reads as TGTGCCAGTGTAGGGGGGTCCTACGAGCAGTACTTC. Full variable domain (outside the CDR3, taken from reference TRBV11-2 and TRBJ2-7): EAGVAQSPRYKIIEKRQSVAFWCNPISGHATLYWYQQILGQGPKLLIQFQNNGVVDDSQLPKDRFSAERLKGVDSTLKIQPAKLEDSAVYLCASVGGSYEQYFGPGTRLTVT.

The chain couples TRBV9 to TRBJ1-2; possibly TRBD1 for D (6 bases). The V gene lost 0 bases and the J gene lost 3 bases, with 12 bases spanning the gap. CDR1 is SGDLS and CDR2 is YYNGEE in the germline V gene. The CDR3 has 15 amino acids. The chain's CDR3 is CASSVDPGADYGYTF. Written as DNA, the CDR3 is TGTGCCAGCAGCGTAGATCCGGGGGCTGACTATGGCTACACCTTC.

This clonotype occurred many times. J is TRBJ1-2 and V is TRBV28, with 7 bases matching TRBD1. CDR1 is MDHEN and CDR2 is SYDVKM in the germline V gene. Trimming took 6 bases from V and 2 from J; bases not matched to a gene: 6. This CDR3 has 14 residues. The CDR3 region has the DNA TGTGCCAGCAGATTCCAGGACAGGAACTATGGCTACACCTTC. Translation: CASRFQDRNYGYTF.

This chain links TRBV9 with TRBJ1-1; no reliable D call. V lost 5 bases and J lost 5, with 16 bases in between. Germline V gene lookup returns CDR1 SGDLS and CDR2 YYNGEE. The CDR3 covers 14 residues. CDR3 DNA: TGTGCCAGCAGTAGTGACGGACCGGTTACTGAAGCTTTCTTT. It codes for CASSSDGPVTEAFF.

There are a few counts of this clonotype. J is TRBJ1-5 and V is TRBV3-1, with TRBD1 as a possible D gene (5 bases). Trimming took off 2 bases at V and 0 bases at J, with 14 bases between the two ends. The CDR3 runs to 17 residues. Germline V gene data show CDR1 as LGHDT and CDR2 as YNNKEL (reference sequence). The CDR3 DNA reads as TGTGCCAGCAGCCAATTGGGGGGAAACGCTAGCAATCAGCCCCAGCATTTT. It specifies CASSQLGGNASNQPQHF.

In this sample, this clonotype turned up many times. The V gene is TRBV2, the J gene TRBJ2-2; TRBD1 aligns across 8 bases. The CDR3 is made up of 15 amino acids. J lost 7 bases, V lost 4 bases, and 8 bases had no gene match. Germline values: CDR1 SNHLY, CDR2 FYNNEI. The CDR3 sequence is CASSARQGLIGELFF. The CDR3 DNA reads as TGTGCCAGCAGTGCCCGACAGGGGCTGATCGGGGAGCTGTTTTTT.

In its sample, this clonotype was seen a few times. The genes are TRBV7-9 and TRBJ2-6; D tentatively fits TRBD1 or TRBD2 (6 bases each). CDR3 size: 16 residues. V lost 5 bases to trimming and J lost 4 bases, with 15 bases between them. Germline CDR1 is SEHNR and CDR2 is FQNEAQ (reference sequence). The CDR3 nucleotides are TGTGCCAGCAGCCCGAGGGGGGTGGCCGGGGCCAACGTCCTGACTTTC. Amino acids: CASSPRGVAGANVLTF.

This clonotype was recorded a few times. V is TRBV28 and J is TRBJ1-5; D is undetermined. The CDR3 has 17 residues. Germline V gives CDR1 MDHEN, CDR2 SYDVKM. Trimming stripped 2 bases from V and 4 bases from J, with 18 bases between. The chain's CDR3 is CASSLSRGVFGNQPQHF. In DNA, the CDR3 is TGTGCCAGCAGTTTAAGCCGTGGGGTTTTTGGAAATCAGCCCCAGCATTTT.

There are many counts of this clonotype. The J gene is TRBJ1-4, the V gene TRBV20-1; TRBD1 agrees at 8 bases. CDR3 length: 14 residues. Trimming removed 6 bases from V and 0 bases from J; junction bases left unmatched: 3. CDR1 DFQATT and CDR2 SNEGSKA come from the germline V gene (reference sequence). CDR3 region: CSALQGATNEKLFF. CDR3 coding DNA: TGCAGTGCGCTACAGGGGGCAACTAATGAAAAACTGTTTTTT.

This sequence joins TRBV5-4 and TRBJ1-4, with 9 bases identical to TRBD1. V was clipped by 4 bases and J by 7 bases; unmatched bases: 11. The CDR3 extends over 16 amino acids. Germline loops: CDR1 SGHNT, CDR2 YYREEE (reference sequence). CDR3 DNA sequence: TGTGCCAGCAGCCTTCAAAGCGGGACAGGGATTGAAAAACTGTTTTTT. Amino acid sequence: CASSLQSGTGIEKLFF. Variable domain in full (rest from reference TRBV5-4 and TRBJ1-4): ETGVTQSPTHLIKTRGQQVTLRCSSQSGHNTVSWYQQALGQGPQFIFQYYREEENGRGNFPPRFSGLQFPNYSSELNVNALELDDSALYLCASSLQSGTGIEKLFFGSGTQLSVL.

This sequence joins TRBV24-1 and TRBJ2-1; 8 nucleotides align to TRBD2. Germline-derived CDR1 and CDR2 are KGHDR and SFDVKD. Losses at the gene ends were 2 bases for V and 4 bases for J; bases not matched to a gene: 3. The CDR3 has 15 residues. The chain's CDR3 is CATSDSIAGYNEQFF. CDR3 nucleotide sequence: TGTGCCACCAGTGATTCTATAGCGGGGTACAATGAGCAGTTCTTC.

Many counts were recorded for this clonotype. The genes are TRBV12-3 or TRBV12-4 and TRBJ2-6; 7 positions agree with TRBD1. The V segment lost 7 bases and the J segment 1 base; nucleotides outside the gene matches: 4. CDR3 length: 15 residues. CDR3 nucleotides: TGTGCCAGCAATCTACAGGGGTCTGGGGCCAACGTCCTGACTTTC. Its protein product is CASNLQGSGANVLTF.

In regard to this clonotype: Possible read error: a much larger clone is one base away. The CDR3, as DNA: TGTGCCAGCAGGGTGGCCTTGACAGGGGGCACTGAAGCTTTCTTT. Translated, it gives CASRVALTGGTEAFF. The chain joins TRBV7-2 to TRBJ1-1, with 9 bases identical to TRBD1. This CDR3 comprises 15 residues. Germline values: CDR1 SGHTA, CDR2 FQGNSA. V was pared by 6 bases and J by 4 bases, with 9 bases of the junction left unmatched.

This clonotype has a handful of counts. The chain joins TRBV5-5 to TRBJ1-1; D is perhaps TRBD1 (5 bases). Trimming shortened V by 1 base and J by 1 base, and 11 bases separated the two germline ends. The CDR3 is 15 residues long. Germline CDR1 and CDR2: SGHKS and YYEKEE (reference sequence). In DNA, the CDR3 is TGTGCCAGCAGCTTGTGGGGGAATTCGAACACTGAAGCTTTCTTT. This translates into CASSLWGNSNTEAFF.

The chain is built from TRBV7-2 and TRBJ2-2; perhaps TRBD1 as D (6 bases). Trimming removed 10 bases from V and 3 bases from J, with 9 bases in between. Germline V gives CDR1 SGHTA, CDR2 FQGNSA. This CDR3 is 12 amino acids long. The DNA for the CDR3 is TGTGCCACCGGACAGTACACCGGGGAGCTGTTTTTT. Amino acid sequence: CATGQYTGELFF.

At least ten counts were recorded for this clonotype. V and J are TRBV28 and TRBJ1-5; tentative D call: TRBD1 (6 bases). This CDR3 comprises 14 residues. Trimming removed 3 bases at V and 4 bases at J, with 10 bases between. CDR1 is MDHEN and CDR2 is SYDVKM in the germline V gene. This chain's CDR3 is CASSFGQKNQPQHF. CDR3 DNA: TGTGCCAGCAGTTTTGGACAGAAAAATCAGCCCCAGCATTTT.

About this clonotype itself: Sequence at one end of the junction differs from germline and may be a read error. V is TRBV28 and J is TRBJ1-3, with D possibly being TRBD1 (5 bases). This CDR3 region has 14 residues. Germline assignment: CDR1 MDHEN and CDR2 SYDVKM. CDR3 nucleotide sequence: TGTGCCGGCAGCCTGGGACCTTTTGGAAACACCATATATTTT. The encoded protein is CAGSLGPFGNTIYF.

V is TRBV20-1 and J is TRBJ2-7; D is unresolved. V was clipped by 0 bases and J by 0 bases, with 9 bases between them. The CDR3 contains 14 residues. Germline V gene lookup returns CDR1 DFQATT and CDR2 SNEGSKA (reference sequence). This chain's CDR3 is CSARDPSSSYEQYF. For the CDR3, the DNA is TGCAGTGCTAGAGATCCCAGCAGCTCCTACGAGCAGTACTTC.

The chain combines TRBV19 with TRBJ2-2, with a possible D match to TRBD1 (5 bases). The V and J ends lost 6 bases and 5 bases respectively, with 10 bases between them. Germline V lookup: CDR1 LNHDA, CDR2 SQIVND (reference sequence). This CDR3 spans 13 amino acids. CDR3: CASRQVMTGELFF. The CDR3 DNA sequence: TGTGCCAGTAGACAGGTGATGACCGGGGAGCTGTTTTTT. Using reference TRBV19 and TRBJ2-2 for the parts outside the CDR3, the full variable domain is DGGITQSPKYLFRKEGQNVTLSCEQNLNHDAMYWYRQDPGQGLRLIYYSQIVNDFQKGDIAEGYSVSREKKESFPLTVTSAQKNPTAFYLCASRQVMTGELFFGEGSRLTVL.

This clonotype showed up just a few times. The gene calls are TRBV19 and TRBJ1-5; unclear D gene. The CDR3 has 14 amino acids. CDR1 is LNHDA, CDR2 SQIVND, per germline (reference sequence). The V and J ends lost 8 bases and 1 base respectively, with 12 bases between them. CDR3 in amino acids: CASDFGRSNQPQHF. CDR3 DNA: TGTGCCAGTGATTTTGGACGGAGCAATCAGCCCCAGCATTTT.

This clonotype came up many times. The gene calls are TRBV6-1 and TRBJ2-5; D might be TRBD1 (5 bases). V gave up 4 bases and J gave up 5 bases, with 8 bases separating them. CDR3 length: 12 residues. Germline loops: CDR1 MNHNS, CDR2 SASEGT. The CDR3 coding sequence is TGTGCCAGCAGTGGAGACAGTGAGACCCAGTACTTC. Protein: CASSGDSETQYF.